Following are 16 T cell receptor beta chains from one sample sequenced in a study of blood T cell repertoires in COVID-19. Sequenced by immunoSEQ multiplex PCR; TCRdb stores in-frame clones only, minus some. The sample holds 130,000 or so clones, 70% to 90% seen once. The sequenced sample was peripheral blood. The source of these receptors is a woman aged 60-75 years with acute or convalescent COVID-19.

CDR3 DNA: TGTGCCAGCAGAGTTAGCGGGGGGGCCCGGGAGACCCAGTACTTC. Encoded protein: CASRVSGGARETQYF. This chain joins TRBV2 and TRBJ2-5, with 11 positions matching TRBD2. After removal of 6 bases from V and 5 bases from J, the junction contained 8 bases not matched to a gene. Germline V lookup: CDR1 SNHLY, CDR2 FYNNEI. This CDR3 has 15 residues.

The chain joins TRBV27 to TRBJ2-7, with 8 bases that match TRBD1. The CDR3 contains 10 residues. The germline V gene has CDR1 MNHEY and CDR2 SMNVEV (reference sequence). CDR3 DNA sequence: TGTGTCTGGACAGGGAGGGAGCAGTACTTC. Its translation is CVWTGREQYF.

V gene TRBV3-1 (or the pseudogene TRBV3-2) combines with J gene TRBJ2-1; 11 bases align to TRBD2. The CDR3 loop spans 17 amino acids. The ends lost 3 bases at V and 3 bases at J; junction bases unmatched: 7. Germline lookup yields CDR1 LGHDT and CDR2 YNNKEL (reference sequence). CDR3 region: CASSQSLAGGHYNEQFF. CDR3 coding DNA: TGTGCCAGCAGCCAGTCCCTAGCGGGGGGCCACTACAATGAGCAGTTCTTC.

V is TRBV5-1 and J is TRBJ2-7; D is undetermined. V was shortened by 1 base and J by 6 bases, with 8 bases between the two germline ends. In germline, CDR1 is SGHRS, CDR2 YFSETQ. The CDR3 loop spans 12 amino acids. CDR3 DNA: TGCGCCAGCAGCTTGCTTGGCTCCGAGCAGTACTTC. As protein: CASSLLGSEQYF.

As concerns this clone: At one of its ends the junction is not consistent with the germline gene, which may arise from a read error. The chain uses TRBV2 and TRBJ1-1, with D possibly matching TRBD1 (6 bases). The V gene's germline CDR1 is SNHLY and CDR2 FYNNEI. The CDR3 consists of 13 residues. Here the CDR3 reads CASSWNSDSSFGF. The CDR3 DNA reads as TGTGCCAGCAGCTGGAATTCGGACAGTAGTTTCGGATTT.

V usage is TRBV7-2 and J usage is TRBJ2-5, with TRBD1 as a possible D gene (5 bases). This CDR3 has 13 amino acids. Trimming shortened V by 11 bases and J by 2 bases, and 15 bases separated the two germline ends. Germline V lookup: CDR1 SGHTA, CDR2 FQGNSA. CDR3 loop: CASRVRPQETQYF. CDR3 in DNA: TGTGCCTCCAGGGTCAGGCCACAAGAGACCCAGTACTTC.

The chain has TRBV24-1 and TRBJ1-5; TRBD1 aligns across 7 bases. Germline values: CDR1 KGHDR, CDR2 SFDVKD. J was trimmed by 1 base and V by 10 bases; bases with no gene match: 3. This CDR3 comprises 13 residues. Here the CDR3 DNA reads TGTGCCACAGGGACAGTCAGCAATCAGCCCCAGCATTTT. Translation: CATGTVSNQPQHF.

The genes are TRBV6-5 and TRBJ1-5; no reliable D call. This CDR3 region has 14 residues. Germline V gene data show CDR1 as MNHEY and CDR2 as SVGAGI. V lost 4 bases and J 5 bases, leaving 12 bases between the germline ends. The CDR3 here is CASSSAGPHQPQHF. The CDR3, as DNA: TGTGCCAGCAGTTCGGCAGGCCCTCATCAGCCCCAGCATTTT.

This clone was detected only once. The rearrangement uses TRBV18 and TRBJ1-1; 9 nucleotides match TRBD1. From germline, CDR1 is KGHSH and CDR2 LQKENI. The junction had 4 bases not matched to a gene; V was cut back by 3 bases and J by 2 bases. This CDR3 is 15 amino acids long. CDR3 amino acids: CASSPAGQGNTEAFF. The CDR3 DNA follows: TGTGCCAGCTCACCCGCGGGACAGGGAAACACTGAAGCTTTCTTT.

The chain uses TRBV5-1 and TRBJ2-7, with 12 bases that match TRBD1. The V gene's germline CDR1 is SGHRS and CDR2 YFSETQ. V lost 2 bases, J lost 7 bases, and 7 bases stayed unmatched. The CDR3 spans 15 residues. CDR3 protein: CASSLWDRGREEQYF. The CDR3 bases are TGCGCCAGCAGCTTATGGGACAGGGGGCGAGAGGAGCAGTACTTC.

CDR3 sequence reads: CASSLYYLPDGYTF. CDR3 nucleotides: TGTGCCAGCAGCTTGTACTATCTACCGGATGGCTACACCTTC. The genes are TRBV7-2 and TRBJ1-2; D gene ambiguous. The V gene lost 3 bases and the J gene lost 6 bases, with 14 bases spanning the gap. In germline, CDR1 is SGHTA, CDR2 FQGNSA. The CDR3 totals 14 residues.

The rearrangement joins TRBV5-1 to TRBJ1-4; D gene ambiguous. This CDR3 has 15 amino acids. Trimming removed 0 bases from V and 6 bases from J, with 12 bases in between. Germline V gene sequence: CDR1 SGHRS, CDR2 YFSETQ. The CDR3 DNA sequence: TGCGCCAGCAGCTTGGGGATCCAGGCTTATGAAAAACTGTTTTTT. Its protein product is CASSLGIQAYEKLFF.

This chain connects TRBV3-1 (or the pseudogene TRBV3-2) to TRBJ1-1; possible D gene TRBD1, 5 bases. The CDR3 consists of 13 residues. V lost 1 base and J lost 6, with 9 bases in between. Per the germline V gene, CDR1 is LGHDT and CDR2 is YNNKEL (reference sequence). The chain's CDR3 is CASSQGGSAEAFF. For the CDR3, the DNA is TGTGCCAGCAGCCAAGGGGGCTCAGCTGAAGCTTTCTTT.

The chain employs TRBV10-2 and TRBJ1-3; 8 nucleotides line up with TRBD1. Unmatched junction bases numbered 6, after V lost 6 bases and J lost 2 bases. CDR1 WSHSY and CDR2 SAAADI come from the germline V gene. The CDR3 is 15 residues long. This CDR3 is CASRGQGGPGNTIYF. CDR3 in DNA: TGCGCCAGCAGAGGACAGGGAGGACCTGGAAACACCATATATTTT.

The chain has TRBV7-3 and TRBJ2-3; D is possibly TRBD2 (6 bases). The germline V and J ends were trimmed by 5 bases and 0 bases, with 12 bases remaining between them. Per the germline V gene, CDR1 is SGHTA and CDR2 is FQGTGA. The CDR3 contains 15 residues. This CDR3 is CASSPGVASTDTQYF. CDR3 DNA: TGTGCCAGCAGCCCGGGGGTTGCGAGCACAGATACGCAGTATTTT. Using reference TRBV7-3 and TRBJ2-3 for the parts outside the CDR3, the full variable domain is GAGVSQTPSNKVTEKGKYVELRCDPISGHTALYWYRQSLGQGPEFLIYFQGTGAADDSGLPNDRFFAVRPEGSVSTLKIQRTERGDSAVYLCASSPGVASTDTQYFGPGTRLTVL.

This chain joins TRBV4-1 and TRBJ1-3, with 7 nucleotides matching TRBD1. Germline values: CDR1 MGHRA, CDR2 YSYEKL. The CDR3 extends over 14 amino acids. With 4 bases clipped from V and 4 bases from J, the junction kept 4 bases outside the gene matches. The DNA of the CDR3 is TGCGCCAGCAGCCTCCAACAGGGGGGAAACACCATATATTTT. Translating gives CASSLQQGGNTIYF.